Sequencing of this TCR beta chain was carried out in a study of blood T cell repertoires in COVID-19. Study-wide background: Sites in the United States, Italy and Spain provided acute and convalescent COVID-19 samples. T cells, B-cell-depleted T cells, or PBMCs provided the cDNA or gDNA that served as material.

The CDR3 totals 16 residues. Per the germline V gene, CDR1 is SGHTA and CDR2 is FQGNSA. Trimming took 5 bases from V and 0 from J; bases not matched to a gene: 7. The data were produced by immunoSEQ multiplex PCR, yet TCRdb's version contains in-frame clones alone and is incomplete. The table records under 100,000 clones, around 87% of them present only once. This sequence originates from a human donor in a cohort sampled during active COVID-19. The chain combines TRBV7-2 with TRBJ2-1; 7 bases agree with TRBD2. Sequencing was done on a sample of peripheral blood. CDR3: CASSPSGAVSYNEQFF. The DNA for the CDR3 is TGTGCCAGCAGCCCAAGCGGGGCCGTCTCCTACAATGAGCAGTTCTTC.